The clone carrying this T cell receptor beta chain showed up just a few times. Uncontrolled infection, other autoimmune disease, pregnancy and lactation each barred patients from inclusion. Template material for amplifying TCR beta CDR3 regions consisted of RNA transcripts. Researchers ran a first-round RT-PCR on the TCR CDR3 using the HTBI primer set. MiXCR, applied by TCRdb to the multiplex PCR reads, yields one record per CDR3 protein. Here the sample spans about 550,000 distinct CDR3 sequences, roughly 20% being singletons. The entry originates in a study of T cells in Graves' hyperthyroidism and ophthalmopathy. V lost 8 bases and J lost 3; bases outside the gene matches: 18. The CDR3 has 18 amino acids. Germline CDR1 is MNHNS and CDR2 is SASEGT.

The receptor comes from a man in his late teens or twenties with Graves' hyperthyroidism. This sequence joins TRBV6-1 and TRBJ2-4, with 8 bases identical to TRBD1. The sample comprised blood. As DNA, the CDR3 is TGTGCCAGCGGTGCCGCTGCAGGGGGCGCGGGTAACAAAAACATTCAGTACTTC. Protein sequence: CASGAAAGGAGNKNIQYF.